These T cell receptor beta chains were read from a single sample in a study of blood T cell repertoires in COVID-19. The table came from immunoSEQ multiplex PCR; TCRdb's copy has only in-frame clones and leaves some out. The sample includes more than 110,000 clones, roughly 80% of them seen just once. The specimen sequenced was peripheral blood. The receptors derive from a woman between 50 and 59 years old with active or convalescent COVID-19. The CDR3 runs from the conserved cysteine through the conserved F or W. The D gene is left open where the match is weak. Some rows have no size entry. The others give once, few or many, or a class for an expanded clone.

cdr3_length: 16
j_call: TRBJ2-3
clone_size: NA
d_call: TRBD2
v_call: TRBV6-2/TRBV6-3
cdr3_nt: TGTGCCAGCAGTTACCCCGGACTAGCGGGGCGGTATACGCAGTATTTT
cdr3_aa: CASSYPGLAGRYTQYF

cdr3_length: 16
j_call: TRBJ1-1
clone_size: NA
d_call: NA
v_call: TRBV6-5
cdr3_nt: TGTGCCAGCAGTTACTCGTCGGCCAGGGTGAACACTGAAGCTTTCTTT
cdr3_aa: CASSYSSARVNTEAFF

cdr3_length: 14
j_call: TRBJ1-1
clone_size: NA
d_call: NA
v_call: TRBV11-3
cdr3_nt: TGTGCCAGCAGCCCCGGATCGGGGGACACTGAAGCTTTCTTT
cdr3_aa: CASSPGSGDTEAFF

cdr3_length: 16
j_call: TRBJ2-1
clone_size: NA
d_call: NA
v_call: TRBV4-1
cdr3_nt: TGCGCCAGCAGCCACGAAATGGGACTCGTCCGACGCGAGCAGTTCTTC
cdr3_aa: CASSHEMGLVRREQFF

cdr3_length: 12
j_call: TRBJ1-2
clone_size: NA
d_call: NA
v_call: TRBV12-3/TRBV12-4
cdr3_nt: TGTGCCAGCTCTCAGCGGGGTTATGGCTACACCTTC
cdr3_aa: CASSQRGYGYTF

cdr3_length: 17
j_call: TRBJ2-7
clone_size: NA
d_call: TRBD2
v_call: TRBV7-2
cdr3_nt: TGTGCCAGCAGCCCCCCACTAGCGGGAGTTGGAATAAACGAGCAGTACTTC
cdr3_aa: CASSPPLAGVGINEQYF

cdr3_length: 14
j_call: TRBJ1-2
clone_size: NA
d_call: TRBD1
v_call: TRBV25-1
cdr3_nt: TGTGCCAGCAGCCCCGGGACAGTGAACTATGGCTACACCTTC
cdr3_aa: CASSPGTVNYGYTF

cdr3_length: 18
j_call: TRBJ2-4
clone_size: NA
d_call: NA
v_call: TRBV27
cdr3_nt: TGTGCCAGCAGTCGGGATCGGGGGGCAGGTTTAGCCAAAAACATTCAGTACTTC
cdr3_aa: CASSRDRGAGLAKNIQYF

cdr3_length: 14
j_call: TRBJ1-2
clone_size: NA
d_call: NA
v_call: TRBV5-1
cdr3_nt: TGCGCCAGCAGCTCCCAGGCACCTAACTATGGCTACACCTTC
cdr3_aa: CASSSQAPNYGYTF

cdr3_length: 13
j_call: TRBJ1-6
clone_size: NA
d_call: NA
v_call: TRBV7-2
cdr3_nt: TGTGCCAGCAGCTCCTATGGAGATTCACCCCTCCACTTT
cdr3_aa: CASSSYGDSPLHF

cdr3_length: 13
j_call: TRBJ1-6
clone_size: NA
d_call: NA
v_call: TRBV6-1
cdr3_nt: TGTGCCAGCAGTGATGAAGAGTATACACCCCTCCACTTT
cdr3_aa: CASSDEEYTPLHF

cdr3_length: 13
j_call: TRBJ2-1
clone_size: NA
d_call: NA
v_call: TRBV14
cdr3_nt: TGTGCCAGCAGCCAAGGGCAGGGCATAGGGCAGTTCTTC
cdr3_aa: CASSQGQGIGQFF

cdr3_length: 15
j_call: TRBJ2-7
clone_size: NA
d_call: NA
v_call: TRBV27
cdr3_nt: TGTGCCAGCAGTTTATATGGTAGTCCCGACTACGAGCAGTACTTC
cdr3_aa: CASSLYGSPDYEQYF

cdr3_length: 13
j_call: TRBJ2-5
clone_size: NA
d_call: TRBD2
v_call: TRBV2
cdr3_nt: TGTGCCAGCAGCGGGGGGATGGGAGAGACCCAGTACTTC
cdr3_aa: CASSGGMGETQYF

cdr3_length: 11
j_call: TRBJ1-1
clone_size: NA
d_call: NA
v_call: TRBV20-1
cdr3_nt: TGCAGTGCTAGAGCAGACACTGAAGCTTTCTTT
cdr3_aa: CSARADTEAFF

cdr3_length: 17
j_call: TRBJ2-2
clone_size: few
d_call: NA
v_call: TRBV7-8
cdr3_nt: TGTGCCAGCAGCTTAGCGAGGGGGGGCGCGAACACCGGGGAGCTGTTTTTT
cdr3_aa: CASSLARGGANTGELFF

cdr3_length: 15
j_call: TRBJ1-2
clone_size: NA
d_call: TRBD1
v_call: TRBV4-2
cdr3_nt: TGTGCCAGCAGCCAAGATCGGAGACAGGGGTTAGGCTACACCTTC
cdr3_aa: CASSQDRRQGLGYTF

cdr3_length: 15
j_call: TRBJ2-3
clone_size: NA
d_call: NA
v_call: TRBV6-5
cdr3_nt: TGTGCCAGCAGGCCCCCGCGGCCGAGACCAGATACGCAGTATTTT
cdr3_aa: CASRPPRPRPDTQYF

cdr3_length: 17
j_call: TRBJ2-1
clone_size: NA
d_call: TRBD1
v_call: TRBV5-1
cdr3_nt: TGCGCCAGCAGGGGACAGGGGGCCCCGTCAATCTACAATGAGCAGTTCTTC
cdr3_aa: CASRGQGAPSIYNEQFF

cdr3_length: 13
j_call: TRBJ1-2
clone_size: few
d_call: NA
v_call: TRBV2
cdr3_nt: TGTGCCAGCACTATGACAGGACTCGATGGCTACACCTTC
cdr3_aa: CASTMTGLDGYTF

cdr3_length: 18
j_call: TRBJ1-6
clone_size: NA
d_call: NA
v_call: TRBV15
cdr3_nt: TGTGCCACCAGCAGAGACATAGACACCAGCTCCTATAATTCACCCCTCCACTTT
cdr3_aa: CATSRDIDTSSYNSPLHF

cdr3_length: 11
j_call: TRBJ2-1
clone_size: few
d_call: NA
v_call: TRBV30
cdr3_nt: TGTGCCTGGGCCAGGGAAGGTGAGCAGTTCTTC
cdr3_aa: CAWAREGEQFF

cdr3_length: 16
j_call: TRBJ2-4
clone_size: NA
d_call: TRBD2
v_call: TRBV29-1
cdr3_nt: TGCAGCGTTGAAGGAGGGCAGCGGGGGGTCAAAAACATTCAGTACTTC
cdr3_aa: CSVEGGQRGVKNIQYF

cdr3_length: 16
j_call: TRBJ2-1
clone_size: NA
d_call: TRBD2
v_call: TRBV30
cdr3_nt: TGTGCCTGGGGGCAACTAGCGGGGAACCGTGGCAATGAGCAGTTCTTC
cdr3_aa: CAWGQLAGNRGNEQFF

cdr3_length: 17
j_call: TRBJ1-6
clone_size: NA
d_call: NA
v_call: TRBV7-2
cdr3_nt: TGTGCCAGCAGCTTAGAGGGGGGAGGGGCGGTCAATTCACCCCTCCACTTT
cdr3_aa: CASSLEGGGAVNSPLHF

cdr3_length: 14
j_call: TRBJ1-2
clone_size: once
d_call: NA
v_call: TRBV19
cdr3_nt: TGTGCCAGTAGTATAGGGGCCGCATCCTATGGCTACACCTTC
cdr3_aa: CASSIGAASYGYTF

cdr3_length: 16
j_call: TRBJ2-1
clone_size: NA
d_call: TRBD2
v_call: TRBV7-9
cdr3_nt: TGTGCCAGCAGCATTAGCGGGGGGGTTTCCTACAATGAGCAGTTCTTC
cdr3_aa: CASSISGGVSYNEQFF

cdr3_length: 19
j_call: TRBJ1-6
clone_size: few
d_call: TRBD1
v_call: TRBV27
cdr3_nt: TGTGCCAGCAGTCCGTCCCGGGACAGGGCGATTAGCCAATTCTCACCCCTCCACTTT
cdr3_aa: CASSPSRDRAISQFSPLHF

cdr3_length: 16
j_call: TRBJ1-3
clone_size: NA
d_call: NA
v_call: TRBV4-3
cdr3_nt: TGCGCCAGCAGCCAAGATTTCGGGGTCTCTGGAAACACCATATATTTT
cdr3_aa: CASSQDFGVSGNTIYF

cdr3_length: 15
j_call: TRBJ1-1
clone_size: NA
d_call: NA
v_call: TRBV6-5
cdr3_nt: TGTGCCAGCAGCCCCGGCCAGCGTCACAAGGCTGAAGCTTTCTTT
cdr3_aa: CASSPGQRHKAEAFF

cdr3_length: 15
j_call: TRBJ1-3
clone_size: NA
d_call: NA
v_call: TRBV7-2
cdr3_nt: TGTGCCAGCAGTCCCCCCGGGGATCTTGGAAACACCATATATTTT
cdr3_aa: CASSPPGDLGNTIYF

cdr3_length: 16
j_call: TRBJ1-2
clone_size: NA
d_call: NA
v_call: TRBV9
cdr3_nt: TGTGCCAGCAGCCCCACCGCGCTCCCGACTAACTATGGCTACACCTTC
cdr3_aa: CASSPTALPTNYGYTF

cdr3_length: 14
j_call: TRBJ2-1
clone_size: NA
d_call: TRBD2
v_call: TRBV19
cdr3_nt: TGTGCCAGTAGTCGGACTAGCGGGGGCAATGAGCAGTTCTTC
cdr3_aa: CASSRTSGGNEQFF

cdr3_length: 15
j_call: TRBJ1-4
clone_size: NA
d_call: TRBD1
v_call: TRBV10-3
cdr3_nt: TGTGCCATCAGTGGGGACAGGACAACTAATGAAAAACTGTTTTTT
cdr3_aa: CAISGDRTTNEKLFF

cdr3_length: 14
j_call: TRBJ1-5
clone_size: few
d_call: TRBD1
v_call: TRBV2
cdr3_nt: TGTGCCAGCAGTGGGGACAGGGGAAATCAGCCCCAGCATTTT
cdr3_aa: CASSGDRGNQPQHF

cdr3_length: 15
j_call: TRBJ2-7
clone_size: NA
d_call: NA
v_call: TRBV30
cdr3_nt: TGTGCCTGGAGTAAGGGAGATAGGGTAATCGACGAGCAGTACTTC
cdr3_aa: CAWSKGDRVIDEQYF

cdr3_length: 18
j_call: TRBJ2-1
clone_size: NA
d_call: NA
v_call: TRBV5-1
cdr3_nt: TGCGCCAGCAGCTCGGGACAGGCCATTCTAGCGGGGTTCAATGAGCAGTTCTTC
cdr3_aa: CASSSGQAILAGFNEQFF

cdr3_length: 15
j_call: TRBJ1-5
clone_size: once
d_call: TRBD1
v_call: TRBV13
cdr3_nt: TGTGCCAGCAGCTTAGGGACAGGGGACAATCAGCCCCAGCATTTT
cdr3_aa: CASSLGTGDNQPQHF